This TCR beta chain emerged from a study of CXCR3-negative and CXCR3-positive naive CD8 T cells. Findings and caveats of the study: Hydrophobicity was higher for TRB CDR3s found in CXCR3-positive naive cells than in CXCR3-negative naive cells.

A note on this clonotype: Its antigen is still unknown.

cDNA libraries for TRB were generated by 5' RACE incorporating UMI labels. TCRdb processed the 5' RACE reads again and assigns one entry to each CDR3 protein, with no DNA. This sample carries some 60,000 distinct CDR3 sequences, with around 0.5% going to the ten biggest clones. Input material: naive CXCR3+ CD8+ T cells from blood. Subset meaning: CD45RO-CCR7+CD27+CD95- naive CD8+ T cells expressing CXCR3 (TNR3+). The receptor comes from a human donor in good health. Some clones in this sample may be carry-over from other donors' samples.

CDR3 in amino acids: CASSQEGTPGYTF. The rearrangement links TRBV4-3 to TRBJ1-2. The CDR3 sequence is 13 residues long. Looked up from germline, CDR1 is LGHNA and CDR2 is YSLEER.